These 20 T cell receptor beta chains were all obtained from the same sample, sequenced in a study of blood T cell repertoires in COVID-19. Some clones are missing from TCRdb's copy, which holds only in-frame ones; the method was immunoSEQ multiplex PCR. The sample has hundreds of thousands of clones; around 92% are singletons. Sequences were obtained from PBMCs or T cells enriched from blood (not recorded which). The receptors shown here come from a young woman with acute COVID-19.

The gene calls are TRBV5-6 and TRBJ2-7; 8 nucleotides align to TRBD1. The germline gives CDR1 SGHDT, CDR2 YYEEEE. After removal of 3 bases from V and 2 bases from J, the junction contained 1 base not matched to a gene. CDR3 length: 13 amino acids. The CDR3, as DNA: TGTGCCAGCAGCTACAGGGGGACCTACGAGCAGTACTTC. It encodes CASSYRGTYEQYF. The whole variable domain, filled in from reference TRBV5-6 and TRBJ2-7, reads DAGVTQSPTHLIKTRGQQVTLRCSPKSGHDTVSWYQQALGQGPQFIFQYYEEEERQRGNFPDRFSGHQFPNYSSELNVNALLLGDSALYLCASSYRGTYEQYFGPGTRLTVT.

The chain links TRBV6-5 to TRBJ1-5; tentatively, D is TRBD1 (6 bases). The germline V gene has CDR1 MNHEY and CDR2 SVGAGI. V gave up 4 bases and J gave up 3 bases, with 16 bases separating them. The CDR3 is 16 amino acids. The CDR3 sequence: CASSFPQGTNNQPQHF. In nucleotides, the CDR3 is TGTGCCAGCAGTTTTCCTCAGGGGACGAACAATCAGCCCCAGCATTTT.

The chain has TRBV5-6 and TRBJ2-3; D remains unclear. This CDR3 contains 15 residues. Trimming took 1 base from V and 1 from J, leaving 10 bases between them. In germline, CDR1 is SGHDT, CDR2 YYEEEE. The CDR3 DNA is TGTGCCAGCAGCTTGCTAGGCTTCCGCACAGATACGCAGTATTTT. This codes for CASSLLGFRTDTQYF. Using reference TRBV5-6 and TRBJ2-3 for the parts outside the CDR3, the full variable domain is DAGVTQSPTHLIKTRGQQVTLRCSPKSGHDTVSWYQQALGQGPQFIFQYYEEEERQRGNFPDRFSGHQFPNYSSELNVNALLLGDSALYLCASSLLGFRTDTQYFGPGTRLTVL.

The chain is built from TRBV5-1 and TRBJ2-2; TRBD2 is a possible D gene (5 bases). Germline CDR1 reads SGHRS; CDR2 reads YFSETQ. The CDR3 is 18 residues long. Between the trimmed V and J ends, which lost 0 bases and 3 bases, there was a span of 18 bases. Here the CDR3 reads CASSLAVRRPADTGELFF. The CDR3 DNA is TGCGCCAGCAGCTTGGCCGTACGTCGCCCAGCGGACACCGGGGAGCTGTTTTTT.

The chain employs TRBV5-5 and TRBJ1-5; D may be TRBD1 (5 bases). This CDR3 has 15 amino acids. Trimming left V 5 bases short and J 4 bases short, with 16 bases between. CDR1 and CDR2 from the germline V gene are SGHKS and YYEKEE (reference sequence). DNA for the CDR3: TGTGCCAGCAGAACGCCAGGGTTAAGTAATCAGCCCCAGCATTTT. This gives the protein CASRTPGLSNQPQHF.

The chain has TRBV19 and TRBJ2-7; 7 bases align to TRBD1. Per germline, CDR1 LNHDA and CDR2 SQIVND (reference sequence). This CDR3 is built from 16 residues. The V gene end was trimmed by 5 bases and the J gene end by 1 base; junction bases not matched to a gene: 11. The CDR3 bases are TGTGCCAGTAGTCCAAGACAGGGCATAACTTCCTACGAGCAGTACTTC. Amino acid sequence: CASSPRQGITSYEQYF.

In this sample, this clone turned up once. The J gene is TRBJ2-7, the V gene TRBV7-2; 9 positions match TRBD2. CDR1 and CDR2 from the germline V gene are SGHTA and FQGNSA. The CDR3 totals 19 residues. With V trimmed by 5 bases and J by 3 bases, 20 bases remained unmatched. CDR3 coding DNA: TGTGCCAGCAGCCTCACGAGGGGTAGCGGGGGCTCCCTGCTCTACGAGCAGTACTTC. This gives the protein CASSLTRGSGGSLLYEQYF.

This clone was found a few times. V usage is TRBV5-1 and J usage is TRBJ1-3, with a tentative D call TRBD1 (5 bases). The germline V gene encodes CDR1 SGHRS and CDR2 YFSETQ. Trimming left V 4 bases short and J 0 bases short, with 8 bases between. This CDR3 is 14 amino acids long. As DNA, the CDR3 is TGCGCCAGCAGCGCGGGGGGCTCTGGAAACACCATATATTTT. Translating gives CASSAGGSGNTIYF.

This clone was found once. The chain combines TRBV6-5 with TRBJ1-4; D unresolved. Germline CDR1 reads MNHEY; CDR2 reads SVGAGI. The CDR3 runs to 14 residues. The V gene lost 6 bases and the J gene lost 10 bases, with 18 bases spanning the gap. CDR3 nucleotide sequence: TGTGCCAGCAGCCTTACCTCAAGGGAGCCAAAACTGTTTTTT. Translation: CASSLTSREPKLFF.

Only one count was recorded for this clone. The chain employs TRBV4-1 and TRBJ1-6; D ambiguous. This CDR3 contains 17 residues. CDR1 is MGHRA, CDR2 YSYEKL, per germline. V dropped 0 bases and J dropped 0 bases, with 9 bases sitting between them. The CDR3 region has the DNA TGCGCCAGCAGCCAAGAAACTTTGAGCTCCTATAATTCACCCCTCCACTTT. As protein: CASSQETLSSYNSPLHF.

V gene TRBV7-9 combines with J gene TRBJ1-1; 7 nucleotides agree with TRBD1. V lost 1 base, J lost 5 bases, and 7 bases stayed unmatched. Per germline, CDR1 SEHNR and CDR2 FQNEAQ (reference sequence). The CDR3 extends over 15 amino acids. For the CDR3, the DNA is TGTGCCAGCAGCTTAGGCCGACAGGGAATTACTGAAGCTTTCTTT. Its translation is CASSLGRQGITEAFF.

The chain couples TRBV28 to TRBJ2-7; 7 bases are shared with TRBD2. V dropped 7 bases and J dropped 1; count of bases not matched to a gene: 4. CDR1 is MDHEN, CDR2 SYDVKM, per germline. This CDR3 contains 13 residues. The CDR3 nucleotides are TGTGCCAGCACCTGGGGAGGGTCCTACGAGCAGTACTTC. It yields the protein CASTWGGSYEQYF.

The chain links TRBV30 to TRBJ2-5; 11 nucleotides agree with TRBD1. The germline V gene encodes CDR1 GTSNPN and CDR2 SVGIG (reference sequence). The J segment lost 5 bases and the V segment lost 5 bases, leaving 7 bases of the junction unmatched. The CDR3 covers 14 residues. CDR3 sequence (DNA): TGTGCCTGGTCTGGTTGGGACAGGGGGGAGACCCAGTACTTC. Protein sequence: CAWSGWDRGETQYF.

The chain joins TRBV7-9 to TRBJ2-1, with 9 bases lining up with TRBD2. V lost 2 bases and J lost 5; bases outside the gene matches: 10. CDR1 and CDR2 (germline): SEHNR, FQNEAQ (reference sequence). This CDR3 contains 17 residues. CDR3 in DNA: TGTGCCAGCAGCTTAAAAATCGGCGGGGGGGCGCACAATGAGCAGTTCTTC. Its protein is CASSLKIGGGAHNEQFF.

V gene TRBV25-1 combines with J gene TRBJ2-7, with 11 bases lining up with TRBD1. The CDR3 spans 13 residues. The V gene's germline CDR1 is MGHDK and CDR2 SYGVNS. Trimming at V came to 6 bases and at J to 5 bases, leaving 3 bases not matched to a gene. The CDR3 DNA reads as TGTGCCAGCAGAAGGACAGGGGGCGACGAGCAGTACTTC. Translation gives CASRRTGGDEQYF.

The CDR3 region is CASSLYGVNYGYTF. The CDR3 DNA sequence: TGCGCCAGCAGCTTGTACGGAGTTAACTATGGCTACACCTTC. The chain couples TRBV5-1 to TRBJ1-2; the D is unclear. Germline assignment: CDR1 SGHRS and CDR2 YFSETQ. CDR3 length: 14 residues. Trimming removed 1 base at V and 1 base at J, with 8 bases between.

V and J are TRBV15 and TRBJ1-2, with TRBD1 identical over 8 bases. CDR3 length: 13 amino acids. V was pared by 3 bases and J by 7 bases, with 4 bases of the junction left unmatched. The germline V gene encodes CDR1 LNHNV and CDR2 YYDKDF (reference sequence). The CDR3 nucleotides read TGTGCCACCAGCAGGACAGGGGAGGTTGGCTACACCTTC. This translates into CATSRTGEVGYTF.

This chain links TRBV7-9 with TRBJ1-6; perhaps TRBD1 as D (6 bases). V was shortened by 5 bases and J by 10 bases, with 9 bases between the two germline ends. Germline V CDR1 and CDR2: SEHNR, FQNEAQ (reference sequence). The CDR3 spans 12 residues. The CDR3 DNA sequence: TGTGCCAGCAGCGCGGACAGATCACCCCTCCACTTT. Residues: CASSADRSPLHF. Complete variable domain (other parts from reference TRBV7-9 and TRBJ1-6): DTGVSQNPRHKITKRGQNVTFRCDPISEHNRLYWYRQTLGQGPEFLTYFQNEAQLEKSRLLSDRFSAERPKGSFSTLEIQRTEQGDSAMYLCASSADRSPLHFGNGTRLTVT.

This clone was found once. As DNA, the CDR3 is TGTGCCATCAGTGAGTCGGGGACTAGCGGCTCCTACGAGCAGTACTTC. Residues: CAISESGTSGSYEQYF. The chain is built from TRBV10-3 and TRBJ2-7; 11 nucleotides agree with TRBD2. Germline CDR1 is ENHRY and CDR2 is SYGVKD. J lost 0 bases, V lost 0 bases, and 1 base had no gene match. The CDR3 consists of 16 residues.

The chain is built from TRBV5-1 and TRBJ1-5; D gene unclear. The germline V gene has CDR1 SGHRS and CDR2 YFSETQ. The CDR3 runs to 13 residues. V lost 1 base and J 6 bases, leaving 8 bases between the germline ends. The CDR3, as DNA: TGCGCCAGCAGCTTGACACCCTCTCAGCCCCAGCATTTT. It encodes CASSLTPSQPQHF.